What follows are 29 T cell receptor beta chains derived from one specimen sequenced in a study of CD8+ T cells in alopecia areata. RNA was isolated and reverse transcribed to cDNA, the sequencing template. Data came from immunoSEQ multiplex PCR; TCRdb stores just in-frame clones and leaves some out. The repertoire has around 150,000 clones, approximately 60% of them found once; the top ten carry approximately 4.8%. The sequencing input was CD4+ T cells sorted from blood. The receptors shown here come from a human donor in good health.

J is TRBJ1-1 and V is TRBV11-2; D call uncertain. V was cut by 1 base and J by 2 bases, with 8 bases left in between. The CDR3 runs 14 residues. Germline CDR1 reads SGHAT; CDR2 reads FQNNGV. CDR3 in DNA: TGTGCCAGCAGCTTAGTGAGAAGTAACACTGAAGCTTTCTTT. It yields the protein CASSLVRSNTEAFF. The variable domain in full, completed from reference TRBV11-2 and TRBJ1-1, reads EAGVAQSPRYKIIEKRQSVAFWCNPISGHATLYWYQQILGQGPKLLIQFQNNGVVDDSQLPKDRFSAERLKGVDSTLKIQPAKLEDSAVYLCASSLVRSNTEAFFGQGTRLTVV.

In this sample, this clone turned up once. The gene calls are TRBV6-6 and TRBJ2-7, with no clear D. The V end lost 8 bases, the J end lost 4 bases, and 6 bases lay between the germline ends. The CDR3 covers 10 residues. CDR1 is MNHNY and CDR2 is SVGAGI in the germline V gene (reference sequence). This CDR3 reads CASGTYEQYF. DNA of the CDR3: TGTGCCAGCGGTACATACGAGCAGTACTTC.

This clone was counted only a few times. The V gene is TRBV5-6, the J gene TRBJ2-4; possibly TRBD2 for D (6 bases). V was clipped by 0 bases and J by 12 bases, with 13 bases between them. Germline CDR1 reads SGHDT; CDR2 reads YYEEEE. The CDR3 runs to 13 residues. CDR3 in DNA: TGTGCCAGCAGCTTGGGGCCGGGACTCAATCAGTACTTC. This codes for CASSLGPGLNQYF. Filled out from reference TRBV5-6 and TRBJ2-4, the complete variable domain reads DAGVTQSPTHLIKTRGQQVTLRCSPKSGHDTVSWYQQALGQGPQFIFQYYEEEERQRGNFPDRFSGHQFPNYSSELNVNALLLGDSALYLCASSLGPGLNQYFGAGTRLSVL.

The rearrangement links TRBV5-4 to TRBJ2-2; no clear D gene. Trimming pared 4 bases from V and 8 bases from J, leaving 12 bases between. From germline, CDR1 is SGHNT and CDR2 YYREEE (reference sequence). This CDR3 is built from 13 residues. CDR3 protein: CASSLSAEGELFF. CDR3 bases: TGTGCCAGCAGCCTGTCGGCCGAAGGGGAGCTGTTTTTT.

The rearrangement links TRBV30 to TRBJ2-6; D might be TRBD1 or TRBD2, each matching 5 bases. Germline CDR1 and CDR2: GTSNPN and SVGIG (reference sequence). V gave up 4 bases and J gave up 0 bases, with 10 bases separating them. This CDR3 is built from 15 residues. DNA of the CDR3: TGTGCCTGGAAAGGGACCTACTCTGGGGCCAACGTCCTGACTTTC. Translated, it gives CAWKGTYSGANVLTF. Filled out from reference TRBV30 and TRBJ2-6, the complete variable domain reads SQTIHQWPATLVQPVGSPLSLECTVEGTSNPNLYWYRQAAGRGLQLLFYSVGIGQISSEVPQNLSASRPQDRQFILSSKKLLLSDSGFYLCAWKGTYSGANVLTFGAGSRLTVL.

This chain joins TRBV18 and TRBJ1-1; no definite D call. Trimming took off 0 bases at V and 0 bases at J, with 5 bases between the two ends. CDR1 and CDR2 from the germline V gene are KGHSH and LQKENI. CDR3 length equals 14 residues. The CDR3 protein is CASSPPGMNTEAFF. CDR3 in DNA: TGTGCCAGCTCACCACCGGGAATGAACACTGAAGCTTTCTTT.

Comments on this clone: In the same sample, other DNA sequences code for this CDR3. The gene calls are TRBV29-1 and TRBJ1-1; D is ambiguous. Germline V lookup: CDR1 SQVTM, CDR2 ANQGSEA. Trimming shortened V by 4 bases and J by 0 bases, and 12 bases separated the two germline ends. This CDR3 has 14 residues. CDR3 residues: CSVATGGMNTEAFF. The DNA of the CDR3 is TGCAGCGTTGCCACGGGAGGGATGAACACTGAAGCTTTCTTT.

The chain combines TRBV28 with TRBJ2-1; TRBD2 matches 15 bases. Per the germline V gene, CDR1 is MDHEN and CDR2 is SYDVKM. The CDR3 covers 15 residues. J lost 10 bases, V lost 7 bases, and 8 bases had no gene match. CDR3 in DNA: TGTGCCAGCAAGCCCGGAGGGACTAGCGGGAGGGAGCAGTTCTTC. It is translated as CASKPGGTSGREQFF.

Here the CDR3 reads CASSWDRVAKNIQYF. In DNA form, the CDR3 reads TGTGCCAGCAGTTGGGACAGAGTCGCCAAAAACATTCAGTACTTC. V usage is TRBV2 and J usage is TRBJ2-4; 7 nucleotides match TRBD1. CDR1 SNHLY and CDR2 FYNNEI come from the germline V gene. Trimming took 5 bases from V and 1 from J; bases not matched to a gene: 5. CDR3 length: 15 residues.

In nucleotides, the CDR3 is TGTGCCAGCAGCTTAAGAGGGGACCTGAACACTGAAGCTTTCTTT. Translation: CASSLRGDLNTEAFF. This sequence joins TRBV7-3 and TRBJ1-1; a possible D gene is TRBD1 (5 bases). Trimming left V 1 base short and J 0 bases short, with 9 bases between. Germline values: CDR1 SGHTA, CDR2 FQGTGA. The CDR3 loop spans 15 amino acids.

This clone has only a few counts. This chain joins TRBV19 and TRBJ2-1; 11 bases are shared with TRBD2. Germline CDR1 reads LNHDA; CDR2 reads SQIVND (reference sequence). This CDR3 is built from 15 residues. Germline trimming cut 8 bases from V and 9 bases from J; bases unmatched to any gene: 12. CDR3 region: CASSPGLAVRGEQFF. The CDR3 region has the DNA TGTGCCAGTTCCCCGGGACTAGCGGTACGGGGTGAGCAGTTCTTC.

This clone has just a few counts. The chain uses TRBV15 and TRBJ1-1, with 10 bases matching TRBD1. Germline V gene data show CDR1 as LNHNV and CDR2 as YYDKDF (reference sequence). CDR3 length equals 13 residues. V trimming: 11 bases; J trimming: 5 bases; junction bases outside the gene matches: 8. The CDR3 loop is CAAGTGAGTEAFF. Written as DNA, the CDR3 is TGTGCCGCGGGGACAGGGGCTGGGACTGAAGCTTTCTTT.

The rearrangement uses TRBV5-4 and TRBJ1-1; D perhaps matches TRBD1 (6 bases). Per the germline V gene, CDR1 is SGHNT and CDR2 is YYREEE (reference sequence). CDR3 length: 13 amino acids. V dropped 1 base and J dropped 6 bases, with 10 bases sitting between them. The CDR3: CASSLQGLAEAFF. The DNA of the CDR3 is TGTGCCAGCAGCTTGCAGGGGCTTGCTGAAGCTTTCTTT.

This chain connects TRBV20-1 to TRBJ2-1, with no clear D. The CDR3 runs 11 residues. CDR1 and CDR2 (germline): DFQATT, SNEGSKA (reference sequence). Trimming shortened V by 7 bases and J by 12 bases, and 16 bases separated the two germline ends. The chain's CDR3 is CSVWQSQGQFF. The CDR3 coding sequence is TGCAGTGTCTGGCAGTCCCAAGGGCAGTTCTTC.

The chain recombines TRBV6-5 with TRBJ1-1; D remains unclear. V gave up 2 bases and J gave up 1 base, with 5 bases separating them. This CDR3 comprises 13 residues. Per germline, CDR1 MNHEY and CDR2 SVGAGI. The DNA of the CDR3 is TGTGCCAGCAGTTACGAGCGGAACACTGAAGCTTTCTTT. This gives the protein CASSYERNTEAFF.

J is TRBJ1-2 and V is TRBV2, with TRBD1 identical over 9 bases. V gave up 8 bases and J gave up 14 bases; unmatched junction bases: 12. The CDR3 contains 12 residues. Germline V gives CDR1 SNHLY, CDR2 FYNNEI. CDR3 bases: TGTGCCAGCCGATCAGACAGGGGGATCGGGACCTTC. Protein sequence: CASRSDRGIGTF.

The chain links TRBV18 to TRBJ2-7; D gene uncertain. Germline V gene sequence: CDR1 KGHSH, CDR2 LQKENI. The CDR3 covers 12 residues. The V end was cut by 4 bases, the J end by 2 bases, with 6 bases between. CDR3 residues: CASSQGAYEQYF. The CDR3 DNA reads TGTGCCAGCTCACAAGGCGCCTACGAGCAGTACTTC.

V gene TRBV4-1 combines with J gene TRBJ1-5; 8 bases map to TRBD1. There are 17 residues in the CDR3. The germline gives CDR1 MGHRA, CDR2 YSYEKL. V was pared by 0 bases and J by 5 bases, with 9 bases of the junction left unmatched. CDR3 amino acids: CASSQDFLGQAYQPQHF. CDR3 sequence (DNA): TGCGCCAGCAGCCAAGATTTCCTGGGACAGGCTTATCAGCCCCAGCATTTT.

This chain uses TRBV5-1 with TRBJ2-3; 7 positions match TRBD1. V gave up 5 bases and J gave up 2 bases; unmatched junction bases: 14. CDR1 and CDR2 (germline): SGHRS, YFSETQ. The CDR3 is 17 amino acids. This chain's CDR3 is CASRTSRGPDSTDTQYF. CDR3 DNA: TGCGCCAGCAGAACATCTAGGGGGCCGGACTCCACAGATACGCAGTATTTT.

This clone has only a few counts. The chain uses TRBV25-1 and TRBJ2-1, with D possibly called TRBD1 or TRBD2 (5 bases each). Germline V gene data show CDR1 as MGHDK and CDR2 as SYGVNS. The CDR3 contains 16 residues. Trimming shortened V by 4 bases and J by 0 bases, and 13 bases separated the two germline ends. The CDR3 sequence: CASSVGDHYSYNEQFF. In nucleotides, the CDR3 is TGTGCCAGCAGTGTTGGGGACCACTACTCCTACAATGAGCAGTTCTTC.

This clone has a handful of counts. CDR3 region: CASRGLSSYNEQFF. In DNA, the CDR3 is TGTGCCAGCAGGGGACTTAGCTCCTACAATGAGCAGTTCTTC. The genes are TRBV11-2 and TRBJ2-1, with TRBD2 as a possible D gene (6 bases). Germline values: CDR1 SGHAT, CDR2 FQNNGV. This CDR3 spans 14 amino acids. V was clipped by 6 bases and J by 0 bases, with 9 bases between them.

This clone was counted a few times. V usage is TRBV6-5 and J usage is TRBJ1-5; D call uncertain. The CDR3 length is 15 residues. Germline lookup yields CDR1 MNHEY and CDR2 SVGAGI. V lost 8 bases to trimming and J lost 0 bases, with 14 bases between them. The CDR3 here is CASRSGVHSNQPQHF. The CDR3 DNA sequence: TGTGCCAGCCGGAGCGGGGTCCATAGCAATCAGCCCCAGCATTTT.

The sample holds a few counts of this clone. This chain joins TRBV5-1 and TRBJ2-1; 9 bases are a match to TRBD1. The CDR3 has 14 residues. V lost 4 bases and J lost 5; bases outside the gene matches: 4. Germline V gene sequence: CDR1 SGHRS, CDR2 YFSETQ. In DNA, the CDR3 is TGCGCCAGCAGCGGGACAGGGAGGAACAATGAGCAGTTCTTC. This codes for CASSGTGRNNEQFF.

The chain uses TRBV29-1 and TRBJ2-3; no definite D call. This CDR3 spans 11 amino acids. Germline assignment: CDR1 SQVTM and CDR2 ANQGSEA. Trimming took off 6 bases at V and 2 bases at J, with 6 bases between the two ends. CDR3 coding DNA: TGCAGCGTGCGAGCCACAGATACGCAGTATTTT. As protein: CSVRATDTQYF.

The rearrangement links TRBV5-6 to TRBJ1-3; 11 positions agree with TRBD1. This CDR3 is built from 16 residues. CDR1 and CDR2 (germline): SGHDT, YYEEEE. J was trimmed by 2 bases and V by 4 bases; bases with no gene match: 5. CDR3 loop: CASSRDRGLAGNTIYF. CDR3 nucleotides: TGTGCCAGCAGCCGGGACAGGGGGTTGGCTGGAAACACCATATATTTT.

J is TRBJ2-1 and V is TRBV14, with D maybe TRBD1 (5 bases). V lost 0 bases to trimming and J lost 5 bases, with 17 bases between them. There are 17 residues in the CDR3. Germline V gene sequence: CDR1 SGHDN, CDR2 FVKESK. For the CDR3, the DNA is TGTGCCAGCAGCCAAGAACGCACGGGCAGGGTCCACAATGAGCAGTTCTTC. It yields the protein CASSQERTGRVHNEQFF. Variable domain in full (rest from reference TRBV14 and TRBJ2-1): EAGVTQFPSHSVIEKGQTVTLRCDPISGHDNLYWYRRVMGKEIKFLLHFVKESKQDESGMPNNRFLAERTGGTYSTLKVQPAELEDSGVYFCASSQERTGRVHNEQFFGPGTRLTVL.

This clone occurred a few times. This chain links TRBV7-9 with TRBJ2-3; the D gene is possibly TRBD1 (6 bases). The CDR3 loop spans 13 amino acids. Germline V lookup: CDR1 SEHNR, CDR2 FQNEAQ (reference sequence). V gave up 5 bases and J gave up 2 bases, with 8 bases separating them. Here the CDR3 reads CASSRQATDTQYF. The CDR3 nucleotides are TGTGCCAGCAGCCGACAGGCCACAGATACGCAGTATTTT. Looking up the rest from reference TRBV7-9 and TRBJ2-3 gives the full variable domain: DTGVSQNPRHKITKRGQNVTFRCDPISEHNRLYWYRQTLGQGPEFLTYFQNEAQLEKSRLLSDRFSAERPKGSFSTLEIQRTEQGDSAMYLCASSRQATDTQYFGPGTRLTVL.

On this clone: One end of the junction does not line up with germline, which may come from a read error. CDR3 nucleotides: TGTGCCAGCAGCCTATTGACGGGCGACAGGGTCTTC. This codes for CASSLLTGDRVF. The rearrangement joins TRBV5-4 to TRBJ2-1; 7 bases fit TRBD1. Germline CDR1 is SGHNT and CDR2 is YYREEE (reference sequence). The CDR3 is 12 residues long.

This CDR3 reads CASSHRDSGYTF. In DNA form, the CDR3 reads TGTGCCAGCAGTCATCGGGACTCCGGCTACACCTTC. The V and J genes are TRBV25-1 and TRBJ1-2; D might be TRBD1 (5 bases). The CDR3 extends over 12 amino acids. V shed 5 bases and J shed 8 bases, with 12 bases lying between them. CDR1 and CDR2 from the germline V gene are MGHDK and SYGVNS.